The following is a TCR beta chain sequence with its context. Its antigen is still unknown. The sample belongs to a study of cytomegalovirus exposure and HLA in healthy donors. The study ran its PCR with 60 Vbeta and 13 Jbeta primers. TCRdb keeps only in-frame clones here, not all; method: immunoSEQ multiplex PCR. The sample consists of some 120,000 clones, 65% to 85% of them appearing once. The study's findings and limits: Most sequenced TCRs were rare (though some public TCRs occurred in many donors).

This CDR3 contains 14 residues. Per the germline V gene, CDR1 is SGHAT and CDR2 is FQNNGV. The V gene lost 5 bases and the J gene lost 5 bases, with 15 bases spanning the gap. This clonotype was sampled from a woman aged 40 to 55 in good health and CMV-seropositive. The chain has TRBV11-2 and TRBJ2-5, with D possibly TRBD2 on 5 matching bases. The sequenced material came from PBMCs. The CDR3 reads CASSVPGVLETQYF. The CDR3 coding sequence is TGTGCCAGCAGCGTTCCCGGGGTACTGGAGACCCAGTACTTC.